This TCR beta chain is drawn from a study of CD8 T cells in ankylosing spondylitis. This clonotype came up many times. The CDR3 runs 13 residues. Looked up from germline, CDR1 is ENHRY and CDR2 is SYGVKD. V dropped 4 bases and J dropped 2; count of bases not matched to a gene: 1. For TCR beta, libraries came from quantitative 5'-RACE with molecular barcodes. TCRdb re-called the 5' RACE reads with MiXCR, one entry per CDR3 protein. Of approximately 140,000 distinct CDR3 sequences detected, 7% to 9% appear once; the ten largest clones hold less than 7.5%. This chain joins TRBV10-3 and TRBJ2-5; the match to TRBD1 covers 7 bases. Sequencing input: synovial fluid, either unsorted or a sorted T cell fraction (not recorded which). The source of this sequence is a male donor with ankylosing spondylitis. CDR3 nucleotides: TGTGCCATCAGTGGGGGACAGCAAGAGACCCAGTACTTC. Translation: CAISGGQQETQYF.